This T cell receptor (beta chain) was identified during a study of brain metastases from non-small cell lung cancer (dated by TCRdb to about 2019). Broadly, across the study: The study profiled the immune microenvironment of paired resected primary tumors and brain metastases from non-small-cell lung cancer patients. Results the study describes overall, beyond this receptor: TCR repertoires were found to be largely shared between paired brain metastases and primary tumors, although sparse T-cell densities were observed in the brain metastases. Compared with the matched primary tumors, around 59% of brain metastases appeared to show expanded T-cell clones. T-cell infiltration was lower in brain metastases than in primary tumors (P < 0.001).

Germline trimming: 2 bases from V, 2 bases from J; junction bases outside gene matches: 4. CDR1 and CDR2 are drawn from the germline V gene (reference sequence): LNHDA, SQIVND. Counted from cysteine to phenylalanine, this CDR3 has 15 amino acids. Solely the CDR3 DNA is kept, with 45 bases framed from the first base. The cohort comprised roughly 39 patients with surgically resected non-small-cell lung cancer who had both primary tumor and brain metastasis specimens. The tumor specimens consisted of archival formalin-fixed, paraffin-embedded tissues. The library was produced with the immunoSEQ multiplex PCR assay. T-cell receptor beta chain repertoire sequencing was performed alongside a 770-gene immune expression panel. TCRdb limited this immuneACCESS table to in-frame rearrangements with V and J called. A share of clones is missing; checked studies link under half to unresolved V genes, and the rest is unexplained. This sample comprises over 3,500 clones, roughly 83% of them detected only once. The ten largest account for 7.5% to 9.5% of the sample.

With regard to this clone: Its antigen has not been determined. No much larger clonotype is one base removed from it; base qualities were not supplied.

This clonotype was obtained from a donor at least 40 years old with non-small cell lung cancer. The rearranged chain carries TRBV19 and TRBJ2-3; TRBD1 matches 7 bases in the middle. Sequences were obtained from primary lung tumor tissue. Per the publication, the cell subset or site label means: primary lung tumor paired with brain metastasis. For the CDR3, the sequence is CASSIRGGNTDTQYF. The sequenced DNA is TGTGCCAGTAGTATACGAGGGGGCAACACAGATACGCAGTATTTT.